The clone carrying this T cell receptor (beta chain) was seen repeatedly, ten times or more. Its specificity is unknown. This sample was included in a study of neurological immune-mediated disorders. V lost 5 bases to trimming and J lost 8 bases; unmatched junction nucleotides: 9. The CDR3 totals 14 residues. The study's findings and limits: Across subjects, expanded clones had no CDR3 amino acid sequences in common, pointing to private repertoires in all groups.

With 10-nucleotide random UMIs, 5'RACE was used to make the cDNA. Every sequencing run gave over 170 million TCR-beta sequences, taken from 15-18 subjects. TCRdb processed the 5' RACE reads anew with MiXCR; each CDR3 protein has one entry. The sample records 66,000 or so distinct CDR3 sequences, less than 5.5% being singletons. The receptor's source is a man aged 30-40 years with multiple sclerosis. J is TRBJ1-1 and V is TRBV12-3 or TRBV12-4, with 9 bases fitting TRBD1. The material sequenced was PBMCs. CDR3 sequence: CASSAMWTGAEAFF. CDR3 bases: TGTGCCAGCAGTGCGATGTGGACAGGGGCCGAAGCTTTCTTT.